Described below is a single TCR beta chain sequence and its context. This clonotype was recorded at least ten times. No cognate antigen has been identified for it. Base qualities are not recorded, but no much larger clone differs from it by a single base. From the cysteine up to the phenylalanine, the CDR3 has a length of 18 residues. Just CDR3 DNA is preserved here, 54 bases in frame from base 1. Between the V and J ends, shortened by 4 bases and 2 bases respectively, the junction contains 21 bases. Per the germline V gene, SGHAT is the CDR1 and FQNNGV is the CDR2. Amplification of TCR beta CDR3 regions was carried out from RNA transcripts. For the first round of RT-PCR on the TCR CDR3, the HTBI primer set was used together with the Qiagen OneStep RT-PCR kit. Libraries were constructed in a second round of multiplex PCR, after which size selection and purification were carried out. Libraries were sequenced paired-end with 100 bp reads on an Illumina HiSeq2000. As for the authors' bioinformatics: SOAPnuke was used to process the raw data, throwing out any read that contained adapters or uncalled bases, had a mean Phred below 15, or lacked an exact constant-primer or identifier match. COPE v1.2.5 was used to merge the high-quality paired reads, and each unique nucleotide sequence was defined as a clonotype. MiTCR v1.1 was used to align clonotypes to the IMGT TRBV, TRBD and TRBJ reference segments. Only V-J combinations with frequency above 0.0001, covering 99% to 99.2% of repertoires, were analysed. The TCS score was defined as the ratio of F50 (clonal expansion) to E x V (chaos), calculated using BLOSUM62-based TCRdist between CDR3 peptides within each V-J. Welch's t-statistics and random forest reduced 450 to 600 V-J features to roughly 13, which were used in a naive Bayes classifier (R e1071). TCRdb ran its own pipeline on the public reads, namely fastp trimming at Q25 and MiXCR clone calling, and kept in-frame beta chains. Every distinct CDR3 protein forms one entry, paired with its most common genes and DNA. The V and J calls shown here were made by TCRdb, not taken from the authors' results. The sample table shows 250,000 to 300,000 distinct CDR3 sequences, and 13% are seen once. 7.8% of the sample is taken by the ten largest.

Hyperthyroidism patients were aged 18 to 65 years and newly diagnosed, with disease duration of less than 2 months. Any patient with an uncontrolled infection, another autoimmune disease, pregnancy or lactation was excluded. Diagnoses relied on clinical symptoms, serum thyroxine and TRAb, thyroid ultrasound and orbital computed tomography. For progressor patients, blood was drawn at the first diagnosis of hyperthyroidism, before any ophthalmopathy symptoms had appeared. PBMCs were separated from 10 ml of fresh peripheral blood using Ficoll-Paque density gradient centrifugation. Patients classed as progressors first received a Graves' hyperthyroidism diagnosis and then went on to develop ophthalmopathy during follow-up. Total RNA was extracted with Trizol reagent, and quality was checked on an Agilent 2100 Bioanalyzer. The data belong to a study of T cells in Graves' hyperthyroidism and ophthalmopathy (dated by TCRdb to about 2019). A note on the overall study: Peripheral blood samples were taken at initial diagnosis, before any treatment was given. The 100 or so discovery patients were randomly split 7:3 into training and test sets. Once sampling was done, hyperthyroidism patients were given methimazole at a starting dose of 30 mg daily, whereas ophthalmopathy patients were given high-dose intravenous methylprednisolone. In addition, the study compared T-cell repertoires in thyroid tissue and in blood from several Graves' hyperthyroidism patients. According to the paper, TCR Vbeta CDR3 sequencing was carried out on about 140 peripheral blood samples, which came from over 40 ophthalmopathy, fewer than 80 hyperthyroidism and some 17 progressor patients. To identify TCR V-J signatures that set the groups apart, the researchers used a discovery cohort of more than 95 patients, made up of roughly 45 with Graves' ophthalmopathy and 57 with stable Graves' hyperthyroidism. An independent validation cohort of 18 to 20 hyperthyroidism patients and 17 patients who later progressed to ophthalmopathy tested prospective prediction of ophthalmopathy.

The research as a whole found: No statistical method was used to set the sample size in advance, and investigators knew the group allocation. During validation, the model predicted progression to ophthalmopathy a median of roughly six months ahead of onset, with around 70% sensitivity and roughly 72% specificity. In cross-validation, a model built on a 13 V-J signature told ophthalmopathy apart from stable hyperthyroidism with roughly 87% sensitivity and 81% to 82% specificity, and in testing the same model reached 80%/75%. Most expanded thyroid clonotypes (frequency above 0.001) were also detected in blood, a finding suggesting that blood repertoires may reflect thyroid immune responses.

The material sequenced was blood. This clonotype was obtained from a woman aged 25-40 years with Graves' hyperthyroidism that later progressed to Graves' ophthalmopathy. The chain was built from TRBV11-2 and TRBJ1-3, with the identity of the D gene unclear. The DNA sequence reads TGTGCCAGCAGCTCCTGGAAAAAGGCAGCAGCCGCTGGAAACACCATATATTTT. It translates as CASSSWKKAAAAGNTIYF.